This entry lists 12 T cell receptor beta chains sequenced from one sample in a study of cytomegalovirus exposure and HLA in healthy donors. Researchers ran the PCR with 60 Vbeta and 13 Jbeta primers. The table came from immunoSEQ multiplex PCR; TCRdb's copy has only in-frame clones and leaves some out. The sample shows around 95,000 clones, 78% of them seen only once. Specimen: PBMCs. The receptor set was obtained from a woman in her thirties or forties in good health and CMV-seropositive.

The CDR3 region is CSVLRSYEQYF. DNA for the CDR3: TGCAGCGTCCTCAGGTCCTACGAGCAGTACTTC. The J gene is TRBJ2-7, the V gene TRBV29-1; D unresolved. The CDR3 extends over 11 amino acids. V was shortened by 6 bases and J by 1 base, with 7 bases between the two germline ends. Germline assignment: CDR1 SQVTM and CDR2 ANQGSEA.

This clone was counted between two and nine times. V usage is TRBV5-1 and J usage is TRBJ2-3; D gene unclear. Trimming cost V 0 bases and J 6 bases, with 5 bases left between them. This CDR3 has 12 amino acids. Germline V gene data show CDR1 as SGHRS and CDR2 as YFSETQ. CDR3 bases: TGCGCCAGCAGCTTGGGCCAGGATACGCAGTATTTT. It translates to CASSLGQDTQYF.

The chain has TRBV9 and TRBJ2-1, with D possibly matching TRBD2 (7 bases). Germline assignment: CDR1 SGDLS and CDR2 YYNGEE. V lost 4 bases and J 0 bases, leaving 20 bases between the germline ends. This CDR3 is 18 amino acids long. The CDR3 DNA reads TGTGCCAGCAGCTCGGAGGCCGGGGGGCTCCTCTCCTACAATGAGCAGTTCTTC. It encodes CASSSEAGGLLSYNEQFF.

This clone was detected only once. This chain links TRBV11-3 with TRBJ2-2; D is uncertain. V lost 1 base, J lost 0 bases, and 6 bases lay in between. The CDR3 totals 15 residues. From germline, CDR1 is SGHNT and CDR2 YENEEA. For the CDR3, the DNA is TGTGCCAGCAGCTTAGTCCTAGCGAACACCGGGGAGCTGTTTTTT. Its protein product is CASSLVLANTGELFF.

This sequence joins TRBV28 and TRBJ2-7, with 12 nucleotides matching TRBD2. Germline CDR1 is MDHEN and CDR2 is SYDVKM. The ends lost 6 bases at V and 6 bases at J; junction bases unmatched: 9. This CDR3 is 15 amino acids long. The CDR3 reads CASSQLAGGFAEQYF. CDR3 coding DNA: TGTGCCAGCAGCCAACTAGCGGGAGGCTTTGCCGAGCAGTACTTC. Using reference TRBV28 and TRBJ2-7 for the parts outside the CDR3, the full variable domain is DVKVTQSSRYLVKRTGEKVFLECVQDMDHENMFWYRQDPGLGLRLIYFSYDVKMKEKGDIPEGYSVSREKKERFSLILESASTNQTSMYLCASSQLAGGFAEQYFGPGTRLTVT.

The chain carries TRBV6-1 and TRBJ2-4, with a weak D call TRBD2 (7 bases). Trimming cost V 3 bases and J 7 bases, with 19 bases left between them. Germline CDR1 is MNHNS and CDR2 is SASEGT. The CDR3 is 16 amino acids. CDR3 amino acids: CASSERPGGGWNIQYF. In nucleotides, the CDR3 is TGTGCCAGCAGTGAGAGGCCGGGGGGCGGGTGGAACATTCAGTACTTC.

This clone has only a few counts. The CDR3 here is CASSLGQGSTEAFF. The CDR3 DNA follows: TGTGCCAGCAGCTTAGGACAGGGGAGCACTGAAGCTTTCTTT. The rearrangement joins TRBV7-3 to TRBJ1-1; 9 bases are shared with TRBD1. This CDR3 contains 14 residues. Germline assignment: CDR1 SGHTA and CDR2 FQGTGA. V was clipped by 2 bases and J by 4 bases; unmatched bases: 2.

The rearrangement uses TRBV6-1 and TRBJ2-5; 9 bases match TRBD2. The CDR3 has 15 residues. CDR1 and CDR2 from the germline V gene are MNHNS and SASEGT. Trimming removed 7 bases from V and 5 bases from J; junction bases left unmatched: 11. The chain's CDR3 is CASTRVAGATETQYF. The CDR3 DNA sequence: TGTGCCAGCACGAGAGTAGCGGGAGCGACGGAGACCCAGTACTTC.

In its sample, this clone was seen a few times. The chain carries TRBV7-8 and TRBJ2-1; 11 bases fit TRBD2. CDR1 and CDR2 from the germline V gene are SGHVS and FQNEAQ. V lost 1 base to trimming and J lost 5 bases; unmatched junction nucleotides: 7. The length of the CDR3 is 17 residues. The CDR3 reads CASSLGERLAGNNEQFF. The CDR3 DNA sequence: TGTGCCAGCAGCTTAGGGGAACGACTAGCGGGGAACAATGAGCAGTTCTTC.

This clone was seen once. V usage is TRBV4-1 and J usage is TRBJ2-3, with a tentative D call TRBD2 (6 bases). V was cut by 5 bases and J by 3 bases, with 15 bases left in between. This CDR3 spans 15 amino acids. Germline V lookup: CDR1 MGHRA, CDR2 YSYEKL. The CDR3 protein is CASSDIAAATDTQYF. The CDR3 coding sequence is TGCGCCAGCAGCGACATAGCGGCCGCGACAGATACGCAGTATTTT.

V is TRBV5-1 and J is TRBJ2-5; 9 bases agree with TRBD1. This CDR3 contains 16 residues. Trimming took 0 bases from V and 1 from J; bases not matched to a gene: 4. The germline V gene encodes CDR1 SGHRS and CDR2 YFSETQ. DNA of the CDR3: TGCGCCAGCAGCTTGGGGGACAGGGAGTTCCAAGAGACCCAGTACTTC. Protein product: CASSLGDREFQETQYF.

This clone occurred a few times. The chain combines TRBV7-8 with TRBJ1-5; tentatively, D is TRBD1 (6 bases). The CDR3 loop spans 14 amino acids. Germline CDR1 SGHVS, CDR2 FQNEAQ. The V and J ends lost 4 bases and 4 bases respectively, with 11 bases between them. Written as DNA, the CDR3 is TGTGCCAGCAGCTGGGGGCGAGAGAATCAGCCCCAGCATTTT. It codes for CASSWGRENQPQHF.